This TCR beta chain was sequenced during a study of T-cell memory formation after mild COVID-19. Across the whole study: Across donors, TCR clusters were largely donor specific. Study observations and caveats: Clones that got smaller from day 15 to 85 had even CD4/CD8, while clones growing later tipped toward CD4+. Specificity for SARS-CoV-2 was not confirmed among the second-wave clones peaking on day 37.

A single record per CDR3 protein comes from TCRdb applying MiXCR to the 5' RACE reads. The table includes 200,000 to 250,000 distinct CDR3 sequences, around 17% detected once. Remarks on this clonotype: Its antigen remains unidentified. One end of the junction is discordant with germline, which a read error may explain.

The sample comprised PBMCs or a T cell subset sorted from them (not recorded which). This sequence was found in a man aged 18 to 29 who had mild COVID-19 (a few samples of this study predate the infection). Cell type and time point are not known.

The CDR3: CASNLQGFTDTQYF. As DNA, the CDR3 is TGTGCCAGCAACTTACAGGGGTTCACAGATACGCAGTATTTT. This chain links TRBV7-2 with TRBJ2-3; 7 nucleotides align to TRBD1. CDR3 size: 14 residues. Germline V CDR1 and CDR2: SGHTA, FQGNSA.